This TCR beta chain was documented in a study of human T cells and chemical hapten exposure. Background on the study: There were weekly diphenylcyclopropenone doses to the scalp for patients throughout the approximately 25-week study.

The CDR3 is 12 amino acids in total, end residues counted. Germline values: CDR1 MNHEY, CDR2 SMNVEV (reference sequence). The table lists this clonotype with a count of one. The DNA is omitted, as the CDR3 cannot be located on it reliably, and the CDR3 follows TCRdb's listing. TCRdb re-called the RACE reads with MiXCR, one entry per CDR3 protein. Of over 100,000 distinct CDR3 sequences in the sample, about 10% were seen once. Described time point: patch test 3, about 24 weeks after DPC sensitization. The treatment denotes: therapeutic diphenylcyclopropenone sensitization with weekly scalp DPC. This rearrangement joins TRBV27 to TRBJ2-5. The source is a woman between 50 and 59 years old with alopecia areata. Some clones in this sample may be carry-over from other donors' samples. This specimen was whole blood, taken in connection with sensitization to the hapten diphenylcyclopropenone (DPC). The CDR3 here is CASSSSGKTQYF.